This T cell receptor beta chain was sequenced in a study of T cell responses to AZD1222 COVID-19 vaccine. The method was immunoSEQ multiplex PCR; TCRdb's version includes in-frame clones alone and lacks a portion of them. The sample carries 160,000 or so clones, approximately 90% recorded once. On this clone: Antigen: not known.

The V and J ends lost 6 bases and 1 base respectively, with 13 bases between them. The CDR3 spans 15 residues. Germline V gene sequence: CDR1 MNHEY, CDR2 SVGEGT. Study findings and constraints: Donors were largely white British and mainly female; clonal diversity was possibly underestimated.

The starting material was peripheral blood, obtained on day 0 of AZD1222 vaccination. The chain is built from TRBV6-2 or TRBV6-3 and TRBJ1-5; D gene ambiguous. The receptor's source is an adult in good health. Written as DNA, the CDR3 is TGTGCCAGCAGCCGCTCGGGGTTGAGCAATCAGCCCCAGCATTTT. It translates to CASSRSGLSNQPQHF.